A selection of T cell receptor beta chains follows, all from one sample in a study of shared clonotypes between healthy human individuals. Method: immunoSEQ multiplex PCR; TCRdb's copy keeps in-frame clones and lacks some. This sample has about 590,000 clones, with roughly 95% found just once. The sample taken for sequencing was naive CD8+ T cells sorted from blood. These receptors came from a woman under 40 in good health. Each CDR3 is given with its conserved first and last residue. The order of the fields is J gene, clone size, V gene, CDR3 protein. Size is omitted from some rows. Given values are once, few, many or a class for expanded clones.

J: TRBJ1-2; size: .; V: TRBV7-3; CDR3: CASSLGPGQTNYGYTF
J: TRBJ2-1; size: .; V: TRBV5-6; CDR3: CASSRAHRDEQFF
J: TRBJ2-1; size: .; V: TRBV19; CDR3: CASSIVWDSVNEQFF
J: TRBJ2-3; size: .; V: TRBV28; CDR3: CASSFLYQESSTDTQYF
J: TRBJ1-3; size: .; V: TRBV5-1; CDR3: CASSLRGSGNTIYF
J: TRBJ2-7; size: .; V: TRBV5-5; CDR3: CASSSRPSYEQYF
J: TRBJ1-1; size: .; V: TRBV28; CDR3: CASSFGQAELEAFF
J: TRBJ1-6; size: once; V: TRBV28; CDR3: CASSSDYIRARDNSPLHF
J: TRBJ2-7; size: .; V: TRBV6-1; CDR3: CASSERYGSGRAFEQYF
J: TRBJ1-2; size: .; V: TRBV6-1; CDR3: CASSEIGGSHGYTF
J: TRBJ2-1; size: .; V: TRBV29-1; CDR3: CSVVGNEQFF
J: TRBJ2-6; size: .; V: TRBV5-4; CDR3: CASSVRDRGWSGGANVLTF